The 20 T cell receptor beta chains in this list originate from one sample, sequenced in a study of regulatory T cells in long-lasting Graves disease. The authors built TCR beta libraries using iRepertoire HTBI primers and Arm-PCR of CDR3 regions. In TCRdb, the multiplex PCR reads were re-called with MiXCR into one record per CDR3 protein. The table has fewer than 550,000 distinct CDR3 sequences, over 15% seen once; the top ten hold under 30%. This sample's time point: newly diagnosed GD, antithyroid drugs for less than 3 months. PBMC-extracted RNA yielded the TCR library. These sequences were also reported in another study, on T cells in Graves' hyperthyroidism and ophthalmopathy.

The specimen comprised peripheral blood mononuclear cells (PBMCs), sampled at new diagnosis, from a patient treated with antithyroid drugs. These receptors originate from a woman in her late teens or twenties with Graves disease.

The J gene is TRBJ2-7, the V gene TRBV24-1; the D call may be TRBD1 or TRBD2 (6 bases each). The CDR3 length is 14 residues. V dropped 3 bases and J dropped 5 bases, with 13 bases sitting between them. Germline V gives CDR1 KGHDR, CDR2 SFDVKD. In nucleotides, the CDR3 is TGTGCCACCAGTGATGCGGGACATCCGGACGAGCAGTACTTC. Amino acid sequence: CATSDAGHPDEQYF.

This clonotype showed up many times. Here the CDR3 DNA reads TGTGCCAGCAGCGTAGGGATTCAGGGTTACGAGCAGTACTTC. As protein: CASSVGIQGYEQYF. The rearrangement joins TRBV9 to TRBJ2-7; tentatively, D is TRBD1 (5 bases). The CDR3 runs to 14 residues. Germline CDR1 and CDR2: SGDLS and YYNGEE. Trimming cost V 0 bases and J 4 bases, with 11 bases left between them.

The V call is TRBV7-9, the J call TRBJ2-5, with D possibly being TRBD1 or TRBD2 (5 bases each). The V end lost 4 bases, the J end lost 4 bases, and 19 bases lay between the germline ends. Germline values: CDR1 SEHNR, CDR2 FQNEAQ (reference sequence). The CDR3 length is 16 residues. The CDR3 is CASSSMGENWGETQYF. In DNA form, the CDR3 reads TGTGCCAGCAGCTCAATGGGGGAGAACTGGGGAGAGACCCAGTACTTC.

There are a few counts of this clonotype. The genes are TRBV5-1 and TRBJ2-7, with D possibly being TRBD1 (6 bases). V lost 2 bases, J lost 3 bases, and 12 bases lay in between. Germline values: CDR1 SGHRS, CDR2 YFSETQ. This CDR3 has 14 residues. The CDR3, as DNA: TGCGCCAGCAGCTTCGGACAGACTAACTACGAGCAGTACTTC. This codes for CASSFGQTNYEQYF.

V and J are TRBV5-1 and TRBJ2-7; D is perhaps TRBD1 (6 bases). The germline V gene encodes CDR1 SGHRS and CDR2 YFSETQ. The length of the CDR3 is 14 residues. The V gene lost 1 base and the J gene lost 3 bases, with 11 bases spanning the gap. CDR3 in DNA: TGCGCCAGCAGCTTGTCTAGGGGGTTCTACGAGCAGTACTTC. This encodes CASSLSRGFYEQYF. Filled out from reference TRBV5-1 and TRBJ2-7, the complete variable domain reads KAGVTQTPRYLIKTRGQQVTLSCSPISGHRSVSWYQQTPGQGLQFLFEYFSETQRNKGNFPGRFSGRQFSNSRSEMNVSTLELGDSALYLCASSLSRGFYEQYFGPGTRLTVT.

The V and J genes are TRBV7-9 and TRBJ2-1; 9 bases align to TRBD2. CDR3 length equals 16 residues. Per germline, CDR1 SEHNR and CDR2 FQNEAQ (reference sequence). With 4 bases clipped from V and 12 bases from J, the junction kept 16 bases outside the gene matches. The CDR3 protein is CASSSVGTSHFDGQFF. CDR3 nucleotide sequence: TGTGCCAGCAGCTCAGTAGGGACTAGCCATTTCGATGGGCAGTTCTTC.

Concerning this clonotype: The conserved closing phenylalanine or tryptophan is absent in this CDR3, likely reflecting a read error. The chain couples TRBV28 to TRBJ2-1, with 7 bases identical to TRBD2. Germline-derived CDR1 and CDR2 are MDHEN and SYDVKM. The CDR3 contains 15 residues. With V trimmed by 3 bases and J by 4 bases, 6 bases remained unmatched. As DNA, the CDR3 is TGTGCCAGCAGTTTGGGAGGGAGTGGTTACAATGAGCAGTTCCTC. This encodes CASSLGGSGYNEQFL.

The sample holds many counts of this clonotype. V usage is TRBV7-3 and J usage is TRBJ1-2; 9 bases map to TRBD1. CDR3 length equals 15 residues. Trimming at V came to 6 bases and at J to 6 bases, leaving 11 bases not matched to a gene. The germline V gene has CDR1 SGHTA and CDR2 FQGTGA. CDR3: CASSPRTGEVDGYTF. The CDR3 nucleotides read TGTGCCAGCAGTCCCAGGACAGGGGAAGTAGATGGCTACACCTTC.

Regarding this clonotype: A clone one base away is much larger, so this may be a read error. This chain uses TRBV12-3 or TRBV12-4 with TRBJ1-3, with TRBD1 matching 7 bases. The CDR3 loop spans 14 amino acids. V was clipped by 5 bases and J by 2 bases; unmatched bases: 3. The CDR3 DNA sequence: TGTGCCAGCAGTCCCCAGGGGGCTGGAAACACCATATATTTT. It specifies CASSPQGAGNTIYF.

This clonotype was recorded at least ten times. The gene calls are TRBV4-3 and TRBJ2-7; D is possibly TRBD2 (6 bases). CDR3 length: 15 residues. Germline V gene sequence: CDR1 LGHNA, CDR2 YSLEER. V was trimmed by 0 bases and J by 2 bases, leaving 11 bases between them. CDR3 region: CASSQDLGGTYEQYF. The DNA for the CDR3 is TGCGCCAGCAGCCAAGATTTGGGCGGGACCTACGAGCAGTACTTC.

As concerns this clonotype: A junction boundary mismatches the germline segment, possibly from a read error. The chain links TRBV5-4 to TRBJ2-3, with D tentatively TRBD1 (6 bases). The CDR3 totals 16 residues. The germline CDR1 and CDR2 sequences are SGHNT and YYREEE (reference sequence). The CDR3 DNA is TGTGCCAACAGCTTGCTCTTGGACAGCTCCACAGATACGCAGTATTTT. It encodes CANSLLLDSSTDTQYF.

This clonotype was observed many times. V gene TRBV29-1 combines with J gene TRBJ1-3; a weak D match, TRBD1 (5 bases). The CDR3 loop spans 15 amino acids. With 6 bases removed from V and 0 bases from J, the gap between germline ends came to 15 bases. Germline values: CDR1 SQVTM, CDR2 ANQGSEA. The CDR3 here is CSVLGGPSSGNTIYF. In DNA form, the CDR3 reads TGCAGCGTGCTGGGGGGTCCCAGCTCTGGAAACACCATATATTTT.

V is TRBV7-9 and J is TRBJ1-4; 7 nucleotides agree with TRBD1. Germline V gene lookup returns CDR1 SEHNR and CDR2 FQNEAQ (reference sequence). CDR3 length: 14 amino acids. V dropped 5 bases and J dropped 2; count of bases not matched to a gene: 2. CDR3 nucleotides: TGTGCCAGCAGCGAGGGACAGACTAATGAAAAACTGTTTTTT. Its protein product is CASSEGQTNEKLFF.

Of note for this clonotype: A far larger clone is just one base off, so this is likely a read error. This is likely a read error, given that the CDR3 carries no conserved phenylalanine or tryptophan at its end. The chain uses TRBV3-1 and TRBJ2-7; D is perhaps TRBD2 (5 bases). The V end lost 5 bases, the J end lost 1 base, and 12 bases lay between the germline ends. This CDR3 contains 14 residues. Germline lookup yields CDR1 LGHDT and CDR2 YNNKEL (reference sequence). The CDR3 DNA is TGTGCCAGCAGCTCCGGACTTATATCCTACGAGCAGTACCTC. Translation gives CASSSGLISYEQYL.

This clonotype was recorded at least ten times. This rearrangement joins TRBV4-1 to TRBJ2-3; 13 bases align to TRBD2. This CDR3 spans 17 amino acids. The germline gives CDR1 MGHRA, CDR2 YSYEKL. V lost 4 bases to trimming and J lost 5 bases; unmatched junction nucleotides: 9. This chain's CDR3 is CASSPLGLAGVQDTQYF. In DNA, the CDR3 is TGCGCCAGCAGCCCCCTCGGACTAGCGGGAGTCCAAGATACGCAGTATTTT.

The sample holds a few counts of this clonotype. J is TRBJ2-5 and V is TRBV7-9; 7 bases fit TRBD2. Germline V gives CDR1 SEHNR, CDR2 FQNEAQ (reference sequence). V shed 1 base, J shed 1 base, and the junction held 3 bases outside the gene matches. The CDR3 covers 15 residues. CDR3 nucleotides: TGTGCCAGCAGCTTAGTGGGGGAGGGCCAAGAGACCCAGTACTTC. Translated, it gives CASSLVGEGQETQYF.

CDR3 region: CASSIVGKAYGYTF. The CDR3 DNA reads as TGTGCCAGTAGTATAGTAGGGAAAGCCTATGGCTACACCTTC. This rearrangement joins TRBV19 to TRBJ1-2, with no clear D. This CDR3 contains 14 residues. V lost 1 base, J lost 4 bases, and 10 bases lay in between. The V gene's germline CDR1 is LNHDA and CDR2 SQIVND (reference sequence).

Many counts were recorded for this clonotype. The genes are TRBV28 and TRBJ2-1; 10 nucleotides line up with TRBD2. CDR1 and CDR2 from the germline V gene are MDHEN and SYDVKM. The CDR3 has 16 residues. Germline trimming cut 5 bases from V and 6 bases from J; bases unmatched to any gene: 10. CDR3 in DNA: TGTGCCAGCAGTCCATCAGCGGGAGGGCCGGTCAATGAGCAGTTCTTC. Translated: CASSPSAGGPVNEQFF.

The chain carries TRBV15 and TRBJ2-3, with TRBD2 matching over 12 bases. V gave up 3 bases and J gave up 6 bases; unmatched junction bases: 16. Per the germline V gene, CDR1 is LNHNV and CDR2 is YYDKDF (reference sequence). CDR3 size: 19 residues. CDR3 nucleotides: TGTGCCACCAGCAGCCCCGGCTCTACGACTAGCGGGAGAACTGATACGCAGTATTTT. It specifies CATSSPGSTTSGRTDTQYF.

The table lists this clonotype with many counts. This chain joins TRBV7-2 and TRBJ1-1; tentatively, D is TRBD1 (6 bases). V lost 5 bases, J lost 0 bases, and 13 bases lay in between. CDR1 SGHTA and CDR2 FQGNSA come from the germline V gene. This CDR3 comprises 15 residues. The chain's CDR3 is CASSVDRSLNTEAFF. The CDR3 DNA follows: TGTGCCAGCAGCGTCGACAGGAGCTTGAACACTGAAGCTTTCTTT.